This T cell receptor (beta chain) is drawn from a study of long-term antiretroviral therapy in people with HIV. General study results and limits: Even long-term ART left TRB diversity below transplant donor controls, despite gains.

Regarding this clone: Its antigen remains unidentified.

Samples were assayed with immunoSEQ v3.0 at survey level. Produced via immunoSEQ multiplex PCR; TCRdb's table is partial and in-frame only. Of 15,000 to 20,000 clones listed, roughly 79% are singletons. This receptor was obtained from a woman aged 40 to 49 with HIV. The sample in question was unsorted PBMCs, obtained 2.3 years after starting antiretroviral therapy.

CDR3 DNA sequence: TGTGCCAGCAGTTTGGGTCAGGTCGGTCGGCCCCAGCATTTT. This sequence encodes CASSLGQVGRPQHF. V and J are TRBV28 and TRBJ1-5, with D uncertain. The germline V gene encodes CDR1 MDHEN and CDR2 SYDVKM. The V and J ends lost 3 bases and 9 bases respectively, with 15 bases between them. This CDR3 contains 14 residues.